This TCR beta chain originates from a study of CD8 T cells in Susac syndrome. On the study more broadly: Clinically active disease was present in more than five of the sequenced Susac syndrome patients. Eight of these patients were in remission.

CDR1 and CDR2 (germline): DFQATT, SNEGSKA (reference sequence). CDR3 size: 13 residues. V was clipped by 2 bases and J by 3 bases, with 10 bases between them. The RNA input was 0.5 to 1 ug, and it was reverse transcribed with random hexamers. One entry per CDR3 protein, called by TCRdb with MiXCR from the immunoSEQ multiplex PCR reads. In the table there are under 250,000 distinct CDR3 sequences, about 94% of which are singletons. The rearrangement links TRBV20-1 to TRBJ1-1; D not resolved. The specimen was CD4+ T cells from PBMCs. The TCR originated in a human donor with Susac syndrome. The CDR3 loop is CSARKGRYTEAFF. For the CDR3, the DNA is TGCAGTGCTAGAAAGGGTCGGTACACTGAAGCTTTCTTT.